The TCR beta chain under discussion was sequenced for a study of T cell responses to AZD1222 COVID-19 vaccine. This clone was detected only once. Method: immunoSEQ multiplex PCR; TCRdb's copy keeps in-frame clones and lacks some. The sample gives around 130,000 clones, approximately 90% of which show up once; over 9% is in the top ten. Germline lookup yields CDR1 GTSNPN and CDR2 SVGIG (reference sequence). This CDR3 has 16 amino acids. V lost 0 bases and J 6 bases, leaving 18 bases between the germline ends. The starting material was peripheral blood, obtained 28 days after the second AZD1222 dose. The chain uses TRBV30 and TRBJ1-5; D possibly corresponds to TRBD1 (5 bases). This TCR was sampled from an adult who received the AZD1222 COVID-19 vaccine. Here the CDR3 DNA reads TGTGCCTGGAGTGTCAGAATCCCGGGGGGTTCTCAGCCCCAGCATTTT. Translating gives CAWSVRIPGGSQPQHF.